Shown below are 22 T cell receptor beta chains from a single sample sequenced in a study of control samples from healthy donors and cancer patients. Only in-frame clones appear in the TCRdb table, and some are missing; sequencing was by immunoSEQ multiplex PCR. The table has roughly 89,000 clones, 91% seen once; the top ten hold roughly 18%. The sample was blood. All receptors come from a man aged 50 or older in good health.

The rearrangement uses TRBV10-2 and TRBJ2-2; D is unclear. Germline V gene lookup returns CDR1 WSHSY and CDR2 SAAADI. The length of the CDR3 is 14 residues. V was clipped by 7 bases and J by 3 bases, with 12 bases between them. The DNA of the CDR3 is TGCGCCAGCACCCCTCTCGAGGACACCGGGGAGCTGTTTTTT. Amino acids: CASTPLEDTGELFF.

The rearrangement uses TRBV12-5 and TRBJ2-2; the D is unclear. CDR1 and CDR2 (germline): LGHNT, FRNRAP. The CDR3 loop spans 15 amino acids. V was shortened by 2 bases and J by 1 base, with 8 bases between the two germline ends. In DNA, the CDR3 is TGTGCTAGTGGTTTGACAACCGAGAACACCGGGGAGCTGTTTTTT. Protein: CASGLTTENTGELFF.

As DNA, the CDR3 is TGTGCCAGCAGTTTAATTGCCGGACAGGAGGATGGCTACACCTTC. It is translated as CASSLIAGQEDGYTF. The rearrangement uses TRBV27 and TRBJ1-2, with 7 nucleotides matching TRBD1. Germline V gene lookup returns CDR1 MNHEY and CDR2 SMNVEV (reference sequence). The CDR3 has 15 amino acids. The junction had 9 bases not matched to a gene; V was cut back by 2 bases and J by 6 bases.

This clone showed up just once. The chain employs TRBV7-4 and TRBJ1-3; no clear D gene. CDR3 length: 13 amino acids. Between the trimmed V and J ends, which lost 3 bases and 3 bases, there was a span of 6 bases. CDR1 and CDR2 (germline): SGHVT, SQSDAQ. The CDR3 DNA sequence: TGTGCCAGCAGCTTTGTAAATGGAAACACCATATATTTT. Its translation: CASSFVNGNTIYF.

The chain recombines TRBV6-6 with TRBJ1-1; a weak D match, TRBD1 (5 bases). There are 13 residues in the CDR3. Trimming left V 4 bases short and J 4 bases short, with 10 bases between. Germline CDR1 reads MNHNY; CDR2 reads SVGAGI (reference sequence). The CDR3 loop reads CASSFRGATEAFF. CDR3 DNA sequence: TGTGCCAGCAGTTTCAGAGGGGCCACTGAAGCTTTCTTT.

The V and J genes are TRBV10-2 and TRBJ1-5; D call uncertain. The CDR3 contains 13 residues. V lost 5 bases, J lost 7 bases, and 12 bases lay in between. CDR1 is WSHSY and CDR2 is SAAADI in the germline V gene. CDR3 coding DNA: TGCGCCAGCAGTACGGGGAGAAGCCAGCCCCAGCATTTT. Protein: CASSTGRSQPQHF.

This chain links TRBV18 with TRBJ1-2; no definite D call. CDR1 is KGHSH, CDR2 LQKENI, per germline. This CDR3 has 15 residues. The ends were cut back, 3 bases at V and 3 bases at J, with 14 bases in the middle. The chain's CDR3 is CASSPDMAGHYGYTF. As DNA, the CDR3 is TGTGCCAGCTCACCGGATATGGCGGGTCACTATGGCTACACCTTC.

The rearrangement uses TRBV6-2 or TRBV6-3 and TRBJ1-1; D may be TRBD1 (5 bases). Germline V lookup: CDR1 MNHEY, CDR2 SVGEGT. V lost 0 bases, J lost 2 bases, and 13 bases lay in between. The CDR3 spans 16 residues. CDR3 nucleotides: TGTGCCAGCAGTTACTCGTGGGGCAGGGCAAACACTGAAGCTTTCTTT. It is translated as CASSYSWGRANTEAFF.

The chain carries TRBV20-1 and TRBJ1-1; a possible D gene is TRBD1 (5 bases). The ends were cut back, 7 bases at V and 11 bases at J, with 17 bases in the middle. The CDR3 is made up of 11 amino acids. CDR1 is DFQATT, CDR2 SNEGSKA, per germline (reference sequence). The CDR3 loop reads CSGRGPGGAFF. CDR3 bases: TGCAGTGGAAGGGGCCCAGGTGGGGCTTTCTTT.

With respect to this clone: This specimen includes other DNA sequences encoding the same CDR3. The chain recombines TRBV7-2 with TRBJ1-1; no reliable D call. The CDR3 spans 14 residues. The V gene lost 2 bases and the J gene lost 0 bases, with 7 bases spanning the gap. Germline V CDR1 and CDR2: SGHTA, FQGNSA. CDR3 in DNA: TGTGCCAGCAGCTTAAGGCTTCTGAACACTGAAGCTTTCTTT. Its translation is CASSLRLLNTEAFF.

This chain uses TRBV6-1 with TRBJ1-5, with 8 bases identical to TRBD1. The CDR3 is 14 residues long. Losses at the gene ends were 3 bases for V and 5 bases for J; bases not matched to a gene: 3. The germline CDR1 and CDR2 sequences are MNHNS and SASEGT. The CDR3 protein is CASSEDREYQPQHF. The CDR3 bases are TGTGCCAGCAGTGAGGACAGGGAATATCAGCCCCAGCATTTT.

The gene calls are TRBV7-9 and TRBJ1-1, with 8 nucleotides matching TRBD1. Germline V gene sequence: CDR1 SEHNR, CDR2 FQNEAQ (reference sequence). The CDR3 contains 14 residues. The trim removed 6 bases at V and 3 bases at J, leaving 6 bases unmatched. The CDR3 DNA reads as TGTGCCAGCAGGCCCTCGACAGGGGACACTGAAGCTTTCTTT. The encoded protein is CASRPSTGDTEAFF.

The V call is TRBV3-1 (or the pseudogene TRBV3-2), the J call TRBJ1-1; maybe TRBD1 (6 bases). The germline CDR1 and CDR2 sequences are LGHDT and YNNKEL (reference sequence). The CDR3 is 13 amino acids. Trimming stripped 4 bases from V and 11 bases from J, with 17 bases between. The CDR3 loop is CASSPGETGPAFF. The DNA for the CDR3 is TGTGCCAGCAGCCCCGGCGAAACAGGGCCCGCTTTCTTT.

The chain joins TRBV6-2 or TRBV6-3 to TRBJ2-7; 7 bases line up with TRBD1. Germline V gene lookup returns CDR1 MNHEY and CDR2 SVGEGT. V was clipped by 5 bases and J by 3 bases; unmatched bases: 4. The CDR3 loop spans 13 amino acids. Here the CDR3 reads CASSPGQYYEQYF. CDR3 nucleotide sequence: TGTGCCAGCAGTCCGGGACAGTACTACGAGCAGTACTTC.

This clone was counted once. This chain joins TRBV2 and TRBJ1-6, with D tentatively TRBD1 (5 bases). From germline, CDR1 is SNHLY and CDR2 FYNNEI. The CDR3 is 14 amino acids. V was shortened by 6 bases and J by 5 bases, with 11 bases between the two germline ends. In DNA, the CDR3 is TGTGCCAGCAGGGGTTTGGGGGATAATTCACCCCTCCACTTT. Translation gives CASRGLGDNSPLHF.

The V gene is TRBV4-1, the J gene TRBJ2-1; a possible D gene is TRBD2 (6 bases). This CDR3 contains 14 residues. Deletions cut 3 bases from V and 6 bases from J, with 12 bases between. Germline values: CDR1 MGHRA, CDR2 YSYEKL. The CDR3 sequence: CASSQAVGGNEQFF. CDR3 bases: TGCGCCAGCAGCCAGGCGGTCGGGGGCAATGAGCAGTTCTTC.

The chain combines TRBV27 with TRBJ1-5; weak D call: TRBD1 (6 bases). This CDR3 is 13 amino acids long. Looked up from germline, CDR1 is MNHEY and CDR2 is SMNVEV (reference sequence). V lost 2 bases and J lost 9, with 11 bases in between. The CDR3 loop reads CASSLALRGPQHF. Here the CDR3 DNA reads TGTGCCAGCAGTTTAGCACTCAGGGGGCCCCAGCATTTT.

The chain combines TRBV19 with TRBJ1-5; D is uncertain. The germline V and J ends were trimmed by 3 bases and 3 bases, with 9 bases remaining between them. The CDR3 is 14 amino acids. The germline V gene has CDR1 LNHDA and CDR2 SQIVND (reference sequence). CDR3 sequence reads: CASSMAGNNQPQHF. The CDR3 region has the DNA TGTGCCAGTAGTATGGCCGGGAACAATCAGCCCCAGCATTTT.

The rearrangement links TRBV5-1 to TRBJ2-4, with D perhaps TRBD1 (6 bases). The germline gives CDR1 SGHRS, CDR2 YFSETQ. This CDR3 is 15 amino acids long. V was cut by 0 bases and J by 6 bases, with 13 bases left in between. The CDR3 sequence is CASSLAPGVGNIQYF. CDR3 DNA: TGCGCCAGCAGCTTGGCCCCAGGGGTGGGAAACATTCAGTACTTC.

The CDR3 nucleotides are TGTGCCAGCAGTTCAGGGGAGAGCACAGATACGCAGTATTTT. Its translation is CASSSGESTDTQYF. J is TRBJ2-3 and V is TRBV6-2 or TRBV6-3, with D perhaps TRBD1 (6 bases). This CDR3 contains 14 residues. Germline assignment: CDR1 MNHEY and CDR2 SVGEGT. Trimming removed 4 bases at V and 0 bases at J, with 8 bases between.

The V gene is TRBV11-2, the J gene TRBJ2-3; TRBD2 might be the D (7 bases). Germline lookup yields CDR1 SGHAT and CDR2 FQNNGV. V lost 5 bases and J 5 bases, leaving 23 bases between the germline ends. The CDR3 is made up of 17 amino acids. The CDR3 DNA sequence: TGTGCCAGCAGCCTCGGGTCTTGGGGGGGGGCGGTAGATACGCAGTATTTT. It codes for CASSLGSWGGAVDTQYF.

This chain joins TRBV4-1 and TRBJ1-3, with TRBD1 matching 9 bases. Germline CDR1 reads MGHRA; CDR2 reads YSYEKL. This CDR3 spans 15 amino acids. V lost 6 bases to trimming and J lost 0 bases; unmatched junction nucleotides: 3. The CDR3 sequence: CASSRTGDSGNTIYF. As DNA, the CDR3 is TGCGCCAGCAGTCGGACAGGGGACTCTGGAAACACCATATATTTT.